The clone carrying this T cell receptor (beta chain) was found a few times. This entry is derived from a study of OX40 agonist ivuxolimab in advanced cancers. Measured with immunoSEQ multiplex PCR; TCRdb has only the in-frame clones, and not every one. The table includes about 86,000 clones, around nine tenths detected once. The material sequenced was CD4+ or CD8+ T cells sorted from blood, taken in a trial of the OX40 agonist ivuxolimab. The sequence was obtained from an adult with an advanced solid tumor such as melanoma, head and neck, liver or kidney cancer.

Here the CDR3 reads CASSADRGETQYF. The DNA of the CDR3 is TGTGCCAGCAGCGCGGACAGGGGAGAGACCCAGTACTTC. This chain links TRBV2 with TRBJ2-5; TRBD1 matches at 9 bases. Per the germline V gene, CDR1 is SNHLY and CDR2 is FYNNEI. The CDR3 loop spans 13 amino acids. The V and J ends lost 6 bases and 4 bases, in that order; junction bases with no gene match: 3.